This record concerns one TCR beta chain sequence. The antigen remains unidentified. The sample is drawn from a study of cytomegalovirus exposure and HLA in healthy donors. The PCR employed 60 Vbeta primers together with 13 Jbeta primers. Measured with immunoSEQ multiplex PCR; TCRdb has only the in-frame clones, and not every one. This sample carries some 190,000 clones, roughly 87% of them seen once, and the ten largest clones take more than 1%. V lost 8 bases to trimming and J lost 2 bases, with 5 bases between them. This CDR3 contains 11 residues. Germline CDR1 MGHDK, CDR2 SYGVNS. Study-level points and caveats: Among TCR beta chains, those listed as cytomegalovirus-associated numbered some 170. Analyses of presence and absence presupposed an approximately uniform sequencing depth across donors. As a later analysis showed, a missense DCLRE1C variant was linked to trimming of TCR beta V- and J-genes.

The sequence derives from a boy aged 2-15 years in good health and CMV-seronegative. V gene TRBV25-1 combines with J gene TRBJ2-3; unclear D gene. The sequenced sample consisted of PBMCs. CDR3 amino acids: CASFLTDTQYF. CDR3 sequence (DNA): TGTGCCAGCTTTCTCACAGATACGCAGTATTTT.